These T cell receptor beta chains were read from a single sample in a study of blood T cell repertoires in COVID-19. Using immunoSEQ multiplex PCR, the repertoire was profiled, and TCRdb retains in-frame clones only, with some absent. This table holds about 180,000 clones, about 83% found once. The sequencing sample was made of PBMCs or T cells enriched from blood (not recorded which). All receptors derive from a woman aged 30 to 39 who had recovered from COVID-19. The CDR3 runs from the conserved cysteine through the conserved F or W. A D gene is named only where the DNA matches it firmly. The size field is filled for only some rows; it gives once, few, many or a size class.

J: TRBJ1-6; V: TRBV6-5; D: -; length: 15; size: few; DNA: TGTGCCAGCAGTTACTCGGGGGGGGATAATTCACCCCTCCACTTT; CDR3: CASSYSGGDNSPLHF
J: TRBJ1-1; V: TRBV16; D: -; length: 14; size: -; DNA: TGTGCCAGCAGCCGAAAAACAGGGAACACTGAAGCTTTCTTT; CDR3: CASSRKTGNTEAFF
J: TRBJ2-1; V: TRBV9; D: TRBD2; length: 15; size: -; DNA: TGTGCCAGCAGCGTAGAACTAGCGGGCATCAATGAGCAGTTCTTC; CDR3: CASSVELAGINEQFF
J: TRBJ2-1; V: TRBV6-2/TRBV6-3; D: TRBD2; length: 17; size: -; DNA: TGTGCCAGCAGTTGGCAGTCTGGACTAGCGGGAGTAGATGAGCAGTTCTTC; CDR3: CASSWQSGLAGVDEQFF
J: TRBJ2-7; V: TRBV27; D: -; length: 14; size: -; DNA: TGTGCCAGCAGATCTTCCACTAGCACCTACGAGCAGTACTTC; CDR3: CASRSSTSTYEQYF
J: TRBJ2-2; V: TRBV13; D: TRBD1; length: 14; size: -; DNA: TGTGCCAGCAGCCTGATGGGACAGACCGGGGAGCTGTTTTTT; CDR3: CASSLMGQTGELFF
J: TRBJ2-1; V: TRBV9; D: TRBD2; length: 19; size: -; DNA: TGTGCCAGCAGCGTAGTAGGGACTAGCGGGCTCTACTCCTACAATGAGCAGTTCTTC; CDR3: CASSVVGTSGLYSYNEQFF
J: TRBJ1-5; V: TRBV12-3/TRBV12-4; D: TRBD1; length: 13; size: once; DNA: TGTGCCAGCAGCGCGGGACAGGGGCAGCCCCAGCATTTT; CDR3: CASSAGQGQPQHF
J: TRBJ1-3; V: TRBV9; D: -; length: 16; size: once; DNA: TGTGCCAGCAGCCCCCCAGGAGGGTTCTCTGGAAACACCATATATTTT; CDR3: CASSPPGGFSGNTIYF
J: TRBJ1-1; V: TRBV5-1; D: -; length: 14; size: -; DNA: TGCGCCAGCAGCTTGGAGGGTCGGGGCACTGAAGCTTTCTTT; CDR3: CASSLEGRGTEAFF
J: TRBJ2-2; V: TRBV5-4; D: TRBD2; length: 17; size: -; DNA: TGTGCCAGCAGCAAAGGGACTAGCGGGAGTTTCACCGGGGAGCTGTTTTTT; CDR3: CASSKGTSGSFTGELFF
J: TRBJ2-3; V: TRBV2; D: -; length: 13; size: -; DNA: TGTGCCAGCAGTGGGACAGTTGAGGGGACGCAGTATTTT; CDR3: CASSGTVEGTQYF
J: TRBJ2-2; V: TRBV19; D: TRBD2; length: 16; size: -; DNA: TGTGCCAGTAGTACCAAAAGCCTAGCGGACACCGGGGAGCTGTTTTTT; CDR3: CASSTKSLADTGELFF
J: TRBJ2-2; V: TRBV27; D: TRBD2; length: 17; size: -; DNA: TGTGCCAGCAGTTTCCACCCCTTGGCGGGAGCCACCGGGGAGCTGTTTTTT; CDR3: CASSFHPLAGATGELFF
J: TRBJ2-7; V: TRBV5-1; D: -; length: 15; size: -; DNA: TGCGCCAGCAGCCCCGAGACAAGTTTCTCCTACGAGCAGTACTTC; CDR3: CASSPETSFSYEQYF
J: TRBJ1-2; V: TRBV11-2; D: TRBD1; length: 15; size: -; DNA: TGTGCCAGCGGGGGATTGGGACAGGGGGACTATGGCTACACCTTC; CDR3: CASGGLGQGDYGYTF
J: TRBJ2-2; V: TRBV5-1; D: TRBD2; length: 15; size: -; DNA: TGCGCCAGCAGCACGAGCGGGGACTCCACCGGGGAGCTGTTTTTT; CDR3: CASSTSGDSTGELFF
J: TRBJ2-7; V: TRBV28; D: -; length: 13; size: -; DNA: TGTGCCAGCAGTTTAGACGGAGCCTACGAGCAGTACTTC; CDR3: CASSLDGAYEQYF
J: TRBJ2-7; V: TRBV3-1/TRBV3-2; D: -; length: 13; size: -; DNA: TGTGCCAGCAGCGCCGACCGGGAGTACGAGCAGTACTTC; CDR3: CASSADREYEQYF
J: TRBJ2-7; V: TRBV27; D: TRBD1; length: 15; size: -; DNA: TGTGCCAGCAGTCTTCAGACAGGGGGTTCCTACGAGCAGTACTTC; CDR3: CASSLQTGGSYEQYF
J: TRBJ1-1; V: TRBV12-5; D: TRBD1; length: 15; size: -; DNA: TGTGCTAGTGGTTTGGAGACAGGGGTGGACACTGAAGCTTTCTTT; CDR3: CASGLETGVDTEAFF
J: TRBJ1-5; V: TRBV6-5; D: -; length: 13; size: -; DNA: TGTGCCTCGACAAGGGGAAACAATCAGCCCCAGCATTTT; CDR3: CASTRGNNQPQHF
J: TRBJ2-7; V: TRBV13; D: -; length: 17; size: -; DNA: TGTGCCAGCAGGTTATTAGGAGGGGGCAGGTCGACCTACGAGCAGTACTTC; CDR3: CASRLLGGGRSTYEQYF
J: TRBJ2-7; V: TRBV15; D: -; length: 15; size: once; DNA: TGTGCCACCAGCAGAGATCACGGGGATTCCTACGAGCAGTACTTC; CDR3: CATSRDHGDSYEQYF
J: TRBJ2-7; V: TRBV5-6; D: TRBD1; length: 17; size: few; DNA: TGTGCCAGCAGCTTGCATCCCCCCTCGGACAGGGTTACGGAGCAGTACTTC; CDR3: CASSLHPPSDRVTEQYF
J: TRBJ2-7; V: TRBV6-1; D: -; length: 13; size: -; DNA: TGTGCCAGCAGTGAACCCCGCTCCTACGAGCAGTACTTC; CDR3: CASSEPRSYEQYF
J: TRBJ2-1; V: TRBV11-3; D: TRBD2; length: 17; size: -; DNA: TGTGCCAGCAGCCCCGGACTAGCGGGTAGCTCCTACAATGAGCAGTTCTTC; CDR3: CASSPGLAGSSYNEQFF
J: TRBJ1-3; V: TRBV29-1; D: TRBD1; length: 13; size: -; DNA: TGCAGCGTTTTACAGGGGTCTGGAAACACCATATATTTT; CDR3: CSVLQGSGNTIYF
J: TRBJ2-1; V: TRBV28; D: -; length: 11; size: -; DNA: TGTGCCAGCAGCAACTTCAATGAGCAGTTCTTC; CDR3: CASSNFNEQFF